This T cell receptor (beta chain) is drawn from a study of Graves' ophthalmopathy and Graves' hyperthyroidism. V was clipped by 5 bases and J by 0 bases, with 16 bases between them. The CDR3 is 16 residues long. This clonotype was detected ten times or more. Scientists amplified the TCR beta CDR3 regions from RNA transcripts. After a first-round RT-PCR with HTBI primers, a second-round multiplex PCR was run. MiXCR was run by TCRdb on the multiplex PCR reads, yielding one entry per CDR3 protein. The sample contains some 150,000 distinct CDR3 sequences, roughly two fifths of which appear only once. PBMCs were obtained from about 10 ml of fresh peripheral blood.

The TCR comes from a man aged 30 to 45 with Graves' ophthalmopathy. The source material was peripheral blood. V is TRBV12-3 or TRBV12-4 and J is TRBJ1-1; D is unclear. The CDR3 DNA reads TGTGCCAGCAGTCCCCGACGGATACTTTTGAACACTGAAGCTTTCTTT. Translated, it gives CASSPRRILLNTEAFF.